The next 20 T cell receptor beta chains were all read from a single sample in a study of blood T cell repertoires in COVID-19. Sequencing was performed with immunoSEQ multiplex PCR; in TCRdb, only in-frame clones are kept and a portion is missing. This table holds about 310,000 clones, roughly 90% found once. Material for sequencing was peripheral blood. These TCRs come from a man between 18 and 35 years old with active or convalescent COVID-19.

V usage is TRBV11-2 and J usage is TRBJ2-7, with a tentative D call TRBD1 (5 bases). Germline assignment: CDR1 SGHAT and CDR2 FQNNGV. The CDR3 covers 13 residues. V was shortened by 10 bases and J by 3 bases, with 16 bases between the two germline ends. The CDR3 reads CATSERQSYEQYF. Written as DNA, the CDR3 is TGTGCCACCTCAGAGAGACAGAGCTACGAGCAGTACTTC.

This sequence joins TRBV7-2 and TRBJ2-3; 14 bases map to TRBD2. J gave up 3 bases and V 4 bases, and 9 bases lay outside the gene matches. Germline lookup yields CDR1 SGHTA and CDR2 FQGNSA. The CDR3 covers 18 residues. The CDR3 is CASSSRLAGGLSTDTQYF. As DNA, the CDR3 is TGTGCCAGCAGCTCCAGACTAGCGGGGGGGCTCTCTACAGATACGCAGTATTTT.

This chain uses TRBV12-3 or TRBV12-4 with TRBJ1-2, with D uncertain. CDR3 length equals 13 residues. Trimming left V 5 bases short and J 7 bases short, with 14 bases between. In DNA form, the CDR3 reads TGTGCCAGCAGTCTCCAGCGACTCGGTGGCTACACCTTC. Amino acid sequence: CASSLQRLGGYTF.

This clone was counted once. The rearrangement joins TRBV15 to TRBJ2-3; TRBD2 matches at 10 bases. The CDR3 has 16 residues. Germline loops: CDR1 LNHNV, CDR2 YYDKDF (reference sequence). J lost 3 bases, V lost 1 base, and 4 bases had no gene match. This CDR3 is CATSRGVAGGTDTQYF. The CDR3 DNA sequence: TGTGCCACCAGCAGAGGAGTAGCGGGGGGTACAGATACGCAGTATTTT.

V and J are TRBV9 and TRBJ1-4; 7 bases fit TRBD1. The ends lost 2 bases at V and 4 bases at J; junction bases unmatched: 5. The CDR3 spans 15 residues. CDR1 SGDLS and CDR2 YYNGEE come from the germline V gene. The chain's CDR3 is CASSVGTGVNEKLFF. The CDR3 DNA reads as TGTGCCAGCAGCGTCGGAACAGGGGTTAATGAAAAACTGTTTTTT.

The V and J genes are TRBV11-2 and TRBJ2-3; the match to TRBD2 covers 13 bases. V trimming: 1 base; J trimming: 1 base; junction bases outside the gene matches: 5. The CDR3 contains 18 residues. Germline values: CDR1 SGHAT, CDR2 FQNNGV. The CDR3 nucleotides read TGTGCCAGCAGCTTAGCGGGACTAGCGGGATGGGGCACAGATACGCAGTATTTT. Its protein is CASSLAGLAGWGTDTQYF.

V usage is TRBV4-3 and J usage is TRBJ1-4; 8 bases fit TRBD1. Unmatched junction bases numbered 7, after V lost 2 bases and J lost 2 bases. The CDR3 loop spans 17 amino acids. The V gene's germline CDR1 is LGHNA and CDR2 YSLEER. The CDR3, as DNA: TGCGCCAGCAGCCAAAGGACAGGGACGTTCACTAATGAAAAACTGTTTTTT. It translates to CASSQRTGTFTNEKLFF.

The J gene is TRBJ2-2, the V gene TRBV19, with 7 bases lining up with TRBD1. From germline, CDR1 is LNHDA and CDR2 SQIVND (reference sequence). V shed 1 base, J shed 5 bases, and the junction held 4 bases outside the gene matches. There are 15 residues in the CDR3. The CDR3 DNA is TGTGCCAGTAGTATAGGGACAGGTCGTACCGGGGAGCTGTTTTTT. Amino acid sequence: CASSIGTGRTGELFF.

This chain connects TRBV7-9 to TRBJ2-3, with D unresolved. CDR1 is SEHNR and CDR2 is FQNEAQ in the germline V gene (reference sequence). Deletions cut 3 bases from V and 4 bases from J, with 8 bases between. The CDR3 extends over 13 amino acids. DNA of the CDR3: TGTGCCAGCAGCTTCCACTCTGCAGATACGCAGTATTTT. This translates into CASSFHSADTQYF. Combining the CDR3 with reference TRBV7-9 and TRBJ2-3 gives the whole variable domain DTGVSQNPRHKITKRGQNVTFRCDPISEHNRLYWYRQTLGQGPEFLTYFQNEAQLEKSRLLSDRFSAERPKGSFSTLEIQRTEQGDSAMYLCASSFHSADTQYFGPGTRLTVL.

The rearrangement links TRBV7-9 to TRBJ2-2; 10 bases map to TRBD2. CDR1 is SEHNR and CDR2 is FQNEAQ in the germline V gene (reference sequence). After removal of 7 bases from V and 5 bases from J, the junction contained 10 bases not matched to a gene. There are 16 residues in the CDR3. The CDR3 nucleotides read TGTGCCAGCACCCCATCCCTAGCGGGAGTAACCGGGGAGCTGTTTTTT. It specifies CASTPSLAGVTGELFF.

The chain couples TRBV18 to TRBJ2-3, with 9 bases that match TRBD2. Unmatched junction bases numbered 7, after V lost 6 bases and J lost 6 bases. The germline V gene encodes CDR1 KGHSH and CDR2 LQKENI. The CDR3 runs 14 residues. CDR3 residues: CASSPLAGEDTQYF. Written as DNA, the CDR3 is TGTGCCAGCTCCCCGTTAGCGGGAGAGGATACGCAGTATTTT.

The chain couples TRBV15 to TRBJ2-2; 7 nucleotides align to TRBD2. J was trimmed by 8 bases and V by 5 bases; bases with no gene match: 11. The CDR3 loop spans 15 amino acids. Germline V gene sequence: CDR1 LNHNV, CDR2 YYDKDF (reference sequence). CDR3 sequence reads: CATSREALVRGELFF. Here the CDR3 DNA reads TGTGCCACCAGCCGGGAGGCCTTGGTCAGGGGGGAGCTGTTTTTT.

The chain carries TRBV9 and TRBJ1-1; 7 bases match TRBD1. With 4 bases clipped from V and 1 base from J, the junction kept 4 bases outside the gene matches. The CDR3 runs 14 residues. Germline assignment: CDR1 SGDLS and CDR2 YYNGEE. The DNA of the CDR3 is TGTGCCAGCAGCACACAGGGGTGGAACACTGAAGCTTTCTTT. Residues: CASSTQGWNTEAFF.

This rearrangement joins TRBV19 to TRBJ1-1, with a possible D match to TRBD1 (5 bases). Germline lookup yields CDR1 LNHDA and CDR2 SQIVND (reference sequence). The CDR3 length is 13 residues. The V end was cut by 5 bases, the J end by 6 bases, with 13 bases between. This chain's CDR3 is CASSAVGGAEAFF. CDR3 DNA sequence: TGTGCCAGTAGTGCCGTCGGGGGGGCTGAAGCTTTCTTT.

The J gene is TRBJ2-5, the V gene TRBV7-9; 12 bases match TRBD1. The length of the CDR3 is 16 residues. Germline CDR1 reads SEHNR; CDR2 reads FQNEAQ (reference sequence). After removal of 5 bases from V and 5 bases from J, the junction contained 9 bases not matched to a gene. CDR3 sequence reads: CASSTWGQGARETQYF. CDR3 nucleotide sequence: TGTGCCAGCAGCACATGGGGACAGGGGGCGAGGGAGACCCAGTACTTC.

The chain is built from TRBV4-3 and TRBJ2-2, with a weak D call TRBD1 (6 bases). Germline values: CDR1 LGHNA, CDR2 YSLEER. The V and J ends lost 1 base and 2 bases respectively, with 14 bases between them. The CDR3 loop spans 17 amino acids. CDR3 in amino acids: CASSQGYGTLNTGELFF. The CDR3 bases are TGCGCCAGCAGCCAAGGGTACGGGACATTAAACACCGGGGAGCTGTTTTTT.

This rearrangement joins TRBV28 to TRBJ2-1, with 12 bases matching TRBD2. The CDR3 is made up of 15 amino acids. Germline V gene data show CDR1 as MDHEN and CDR2 as SYDVKM. The junction had 6 bases not matched to a gene; V was cut back by 4 bases and J by 8 bases. The CDR3: CASSSLAGGGDEQFF. In DNA, the CDR3 is TGTGCCAGCAGTTCTCTAGCGGGAGGGGGCGATGAGCAGTTCTTC.

The chain joins TRBV28 to TRBJ2-1; 8 bases fit TRBD2. Germline CDR1 MDHEN, CDR2 SYDVKM. The V gene end was trimmed by 7 bases and the J gene end by 8 bases; junction bases not matched to a gene: 13. This CDR3 has 15 amino acids. The CDR3 spells CASTPGGGRSDEQFF. In DNA form, the CDR3 reads TGTGCCAGCACCCCCGGAGGCGGGAGGTCGGATGAGCAGTTCTTC.

The chain uses TRBV28 and TRBJ1-5, with 8 bases lining up with TRBD1. In germline, CDR1 is MDHEN, CDR2 SYDVKM. The V segment lost 5 bases and the J segment 0 bases; nucleotides outside the gene matches: 12. The CDR3 extends over 18 amino acids. In DNA form, the CDR3 reads TGTGCCAGCAGTGGGACAGGCCCCGCATTCTATAGCAATCAGCCCCAGCATTTT. The encoded protein is CASSGTGPAFYSNQPQHF.

CDR3 DNA sequence: TGTGCCAGCAGCTTAGCGGGAGGGCCGTCAGATACGCAGTATTTT. It codes for CASSLAGGPSDTQYF. This rearrangement joins TRBV7-9 to TRBJ2-3; TRBD2 aligns across 7 bases. Germline values: CDR1 SEHNR, CDR2 FQNEAQ (reference sequence). The CDR3 extends over 15 amino acids. J lost 4 bases, V lost 0 bases, and 4 bases had no gene match.